This TCR beta chain was retrieved from a study of T cell changes during pregnancy in multiple sclerosis. Libraries were prepared by immunoSEQ multiplex PCR; TCRdb keeps only in-frame clonotypes and omits some of them. The data show 65,000 to 75,000 clones, with about 90% seen just once and approximately 1.5% held by the top ten. CDR1 is KGHSH and CDR2 is LQKENI in the germline V gene. This CDR3 is 14 amino acids long. J lost 8 bases, V lost 2 bases, and 6 bases had no gene match. The chain recombines TRBV18 with TRBJ1-2, with 9 nucleotides matching TRBD1. The sequence was obtained from a female donor in good health, enrolled as a control in a pregnancy study. This sample comprised peripheral blood, obtained in the third trimester of pregnancy. DNA for the CDR3: TGTGCCAGCTCACCAAACAGGGGGCAGACGGGCTACACCTTC. Translation gives CASSPNRGQTGYTF.